This T cell receptor beta chain stems from a study of T-cell reconstitution after alpha-beta-depleted transplantation in children. Overall study findings and caveats: Recipient T cells and thymic progenitors that survived gave rise to the high TCRbeta diversity observed at day 60 in some patients.

The sample holds many counts of this clonotype. Antigen: not known. The V segment lost 5 bases and the J segment 4 bases; nucleotides outside the gene matches: 10. CDR3 length: 16 residues. Unique molecular identifiers were used in preparing the TCRbeta library. TCRdb reprocessed the PCR reads via MiXCR and lists one record per CDR3 protein. The data contain 400,000 to 550,000 distinct CDR3 sequences, about 10% of them singletons. The starting material was PBMCs, obtained before TCRalphabeta/CD19-depleted stem cell transplant. This chain links TRBV12-3 or TRBV12-4 with TRBJ2-3; 9 bases line up with TRBD2. The origin of this receptor is a child aged 2 to 9 with inherited bone marrow failure, due to receive a stem cell transplant. The CDR3 DNA is TGTGCCAGCAGTGGGTCCGGGACTAGCTTTCCAGATACGCAGTATTTT. It specifies CASSGSGTSFPDTQYF.